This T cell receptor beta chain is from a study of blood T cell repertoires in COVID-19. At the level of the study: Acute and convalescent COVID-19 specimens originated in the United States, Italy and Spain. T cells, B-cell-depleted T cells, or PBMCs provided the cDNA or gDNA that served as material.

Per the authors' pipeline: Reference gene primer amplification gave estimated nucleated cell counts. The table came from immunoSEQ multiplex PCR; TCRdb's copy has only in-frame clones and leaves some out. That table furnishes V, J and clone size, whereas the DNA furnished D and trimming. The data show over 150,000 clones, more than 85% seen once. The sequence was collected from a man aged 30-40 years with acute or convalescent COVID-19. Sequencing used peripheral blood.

This CDR3 reads CASSLGAAAFNEKLFF. CDR3 DNA: TGTGCCAGCAGTTTGGGTGCGGCAGCGTTTAATGAAAAACTGTTTTTT. The chain recombines TRBV28 with TRBJ1-4; no definite D call. Germline values: CDR1 MDHEN, CDR2 SYDVKM. This CDR3 spans 16 amino acids. V was pared by 3 bases and J by 4 bases, with 15 bases between.